The 26 T cell receptor beta chains below all came from one sample that was sequenced in a study of cytomegalovirus exposure and HLA in healthy donors. The PCR used 60 Vbeta and 13 Jbeta primers. TCRdb's copy holds only in-frame clones and misses some; the assay was immunoSEQ multiplex PCR. This repertoire shows about 140,000 clones, around 73% found once; its top ten account for about 1.7%. The sample taken for sequencing was PBMCs. The receptors derive from a female donor in good health and CMV-seronegative.

This clone was recorded a few times. The chain couples TRBV5-8 to TRBJ1-1; possible D gene TRBD1, 5 bases. Trimming stripped 3 bases from V and 1 base from J, with 10 bases between. CDR1 SGHTS and CDR2 YDEGEE come from the germline V gene. The CDR3 runs 14 residues. DNA of the CDR3: TGTGCCAGCAGCTGGGGGGTGAGGAACACTGAAGCTTTCTTT. This codes for CASSWGVRNTEAFF.

This rearrangement joins TRBV6-5 to TRBJ1-1, with D possibly being TRBD1 (5 bases). Germline loops: CDR1 MNHEY, CDR2 SVGAGI. V lost 5 bases and J 6 bases, leaving 16 bases between the germline ends. The CDR3 covers 14 residues. The CDR3 protein is CASSVGRVGAEAFF. CDR3 DNA: TGTGCCAGCAGTGTAGGCAGGGTAGGCGCTGAAGCTTTCTTT.

CDR3 protein: CASSLGRTAQGYGYTF. The CDR3 DNA sequence: TGCGCCAGCAGCTTGGGCCGGACTGCCCAGGGGTATGGCTACACCTTC. The chain recombines TRBV5-1 with TRBJ1-2; weak D call: TRBD1 (6 bases). The germline V gene has CDR1 SGHRS and CDR2 YFSETQ. The V gene lost 0 bases and the J gene lost 5 bases, with 17 bases spanning the gap. This CDR3 region has 16 residues.

The chain combines TRBV6-6 with TRBJ1-1, with 8 bases identical to TRBD1. The junction had 9 bases not matched to a gene; V was cut back by 6 bases and J by 0 bases. There are 16 residues in the CDR3. Germline lookup yields CDR1 MNHNY and CDR2 SVGAGI (reference sequence). CDR3 bases: TGTGCCAGCAGGACAGGGGCGAGGGACATGAACACTGAAGCTTTCTTT. It encodes CASRTGARDMNTEAFF.

J is TRBJ2-3 and V is TRBV18, with D tentatively TRBD1 (5 bases). Germline assignment: CDR1 KGHSH and CDR2 LQKENI. The CDR3 has 12 amino acids. V lost 4 bases, J lost 6 bases, and 8 bases lay in between. The chain's CDR3 is CASSQAGDTQYF. CDR3 nucleotide sequence: TGTGCCAGCTCACAGGCAGGGGATACGCAGTATTTT.

The V gene is TRBV2, the J gene TRBJ2-1, with 9 nucleotides matching TRBD1. J was trimmed by 6 bases and V by 6 bases; bases with no gene match: 9. This CDR3 region has 15 residues. Germline V CDR1 and CDR2: SNHLY, FYNNEI. CDR3 nucleotides: TGTGCCAGCAGAAACCGGGACAGGGCCCGCAATGAGCAGTTCTTC. This sequence encodes CASRNRDRARNEQFF.

This clone was detected a few times. J is TRBJ1-1 and V is TRBV4-1, with D unclear. The CDR3 contains 16 residues. Germline V CDR1 and CDR2: MGHRA, YSYEKL. Trimming left V 1 base short and J 1 base short, with 13 bases between. The CDR3 here is CASSQVGLSGNTEAFF. CDR3 bases: TGCGCCAGCAGCCAAGTGGGCCTCTCTGGGAACACTGAAGCTTTCTTT.

CDR3 sequence (DNA): TGTGCCAGCAGTTATACCCCCTGGACAGGGGACACTGAAGCTTTCTTT. It encodes CASSYTPWTGDTEAFF. The chain employs TRBV6-5 and TRBJ1-1, with 9 bases aligning to TRBD1. The germline V gene has CDR1 MNHEY and CDR2 SVGAGI. This CDR3 contains 16 residues. V dropped 3 bases and J dropped 3; count of bases not matched to a gene: 8.

This chain links TRBV7-3 with TRBJ1-1; weak D call: TRBD1 (6 bases). Germline V lookup: CDR1 SGHTA, CDR2 FQGTGA. V lost 2 bases and J 5 bases, leaving 15 bases between the germline ends. This CDR3 is built from 15 residues. Here the CDR3 reads CASSLPTGIGTEAFF. DNA for the CDR3: TGTGCCAGCAGCTTACCAACAGGGATTGGAACTGAAGCTTTCTTT. Filled out from reference TRBV7-3 and TRBJ1-1, the complete variable domain reads GAGVSQTPSNKVTEKGKYVELRCDPISGHTALYWYRQSLGQGPEFLIYFQGTGAADDSGLPNDRFFAVRPEGSVSTLKIQRTERGDSAVYLCASSLPTGIGTEAFFGQGTRLTVV.

The chain recombines TRBV15 with TRBJ1-2, with D unresolved. This CDR3 comprises 14 residues. In germline, CDR1 is LNHNV, CDR2 YYDKDF (reference sequence). V was clipped by 6 bases and J by 4 bases, with 15 bases between them. CDR3 loop: CATSSGSTFYGYTF. In DNA form, the CDR3 reads TGTGCCACCAGTTCGGGGAGCACCTTCTATGGCTACACCTTC.

CDR3 residues: CASSWDRVNTEAFF. The CDR3 bases are TGTGCCAGCAGCTGGGACAGGGTGAACACTGAAGCTTTCTTT. The chain is built from TRBV11-1 and TRBJ1-1, with 9 bases matching TRBD1. Trimming took 4 bases from V and 0 from J; bases not matched to a gene: 0. CDR3 length equals 14 residues. Germline CDR1 and CDR2: SGHAT and FQDESV (reference sequence). The variable domain in full, with the rest retrieved from reference TRBV11-1 and TRBJ1-1, is EAEVAQSPRYKITEKSQAVAFWCDPISGHATLYWYRQILGQGPELLVQFQDESVVDDSQLPKDRFSAERLKGVDSTLKIQPAELGDSAMYLCASSWDRVNTEAFFGQGTRLTVV.

The chain combines TRBV9 with TRBJ1-4; 10 bases match TRBD1. The V gene's germline CDR1 is SGDLS and CDR2 YYNGEE. This CDR3 has 14 amino acids. J gave up 5 bases and V 5 bases, and 3 bases lay outside the gene matches. The CDR3 protein is CASSGQGGNEKLFF. The CDR3 DNA reads TGTGCCAGCAGTGGACAGGGGGGAAATGAAAAACTGTTTTTT. Filled out from reference TRBV9 and TRBJ1-4, the complete variable domain reads DSGVTQTPKHLITATGQRVTLRCSPRSGDLSVYWYQQSLDQGLQFLIQYYNGEERAKGNILERFSAQQFPDLHSELNLSSLELGDSALYFCASSGQGGNEKLFFGSGTQLSVL.

The chain employs TRBV19 and TRBJ2-5, with TRBD1 as a possible D gene (6 bases). The CDR3 is made up of 14 amino acids. CDR1 and CDR2 from the germline V gene are LNHDA and SQIVND (reference sequence). Trimming took 2 bases from V and 1 from J, leaving 8 bases between them. For the CDR3, the DNA is TGTGCCAGTAGTATAAGGGGGAGCCAAGAGACCCAGTACTTC. It translates to CASSIRGSQETQYF.

This clone was counted a single time. J is TRBJ1-2 and V is TRBV6-6, with TRBD1 identical over 7 bases. V shed 9 bases and J 7 bases; nucleotides not matched to a gene: 8. Per the germline V gene, CDR1 is MNHNY and CDR2 is SVGAGI (reference sequence). This CDR3 has 12 amino acids. The CDR3 nucleotides read TGTGCCAGTCGATGGACAGGTACTGGCTACACCTTC. The encoded protein is CASRWTGTGYTF.

The chain combines TRBV5-4 with TRBJ1-1, with 9 positions matching TRBD1. CDR3 length: 17 residues. V was clipped by 2 bases and J by 2 bases; unmatched bases: 10. Germline V gives CDR1 SGHNT, CDR2 YYREEE (reference sequence). Here the CDR3 DNA reads TGTGCCAGCAGCTTAAGACTTACAGGGGGCGCAAACACTGAAGCTTTCTTT. It encodes CASSLRLTGGANTEAFF.

This clone came up many times. The V and J genes are TRBV6-1 and TRBJ1-1; D is perhaps TRBD1 (5 bases). Germline V gene lookup returns CDR1 MNHNS and CDR2 SASEGT. V was pared by 8 bases and J by 6 bases, with 13 bases between. There are 12 residues in the CDR3. The CDR3 loop is CASDSVGAEAFF. CDR3 sequence (DNA): TGTGCCAGCGACAGCGTAGGGGCTGAAGCTTTCTTT.

The chain is built from TRBV4-1 and TRBJ2-5; TRBD2 matches at 10 bases. CDR3 length equals 13 residues. V trimming: 3 bases; J trimming: 11 bases; junction bases outside the gene matches: 6. Germline V gene data show CDR1 as MGHRA and CDR2 as YSYEKL. This chain's CDR3 is CASSQGLAYEQYF. The CDR3 region has the DNA TGCGCCAGCAGCCAGGGACTAGCGTATGAGCAGTACTTC.

The rearrangement uses TRBV7-3 and TRBJ2-3; 10 nucleotides align to TRBD2. CDR3 size: 17 residues. Germline CDR1 reads SGHTA; CDR2 reads FQGTGA. Trimming took 2 bases from V and 1 from J; bases not matched to a gene: 6. The CDR3 coding sequence is TGTGCCAGCAGCTTATTGGCTAGCGGGAGTGGCACAGATACGCAGTATTTT. Protein product: CASSLLASGSGTDTQYF.

Concerning this clone: One end of the junction is discordant with germline, which a read error may explain. This sample includes further DNA sequences coding for the same CDR3. The chain is built from TRBV5-7 and TRBJ1-2, with 7 bases lining up with TRBD1. TRBV5-7 is classed as an ORF, of uncertain function. CDR3 length: 17 amino acids. This CDR3 reads CASSWITTGAFNYGYTF. CDR3 nucleotide sequence: TGTGCCAGCAGCTGGATAACTACAGGGGCCTTTAACTATGGCTACACTTTC.

V gene TRBV27 combines with J gene TRBJ2-1, with TRBD2 identical over 8 bases. Germline V gives CDR1 MNHEY, CDR2 SMNVEV (reference sequence). Trimming removed 6 bases from V and 9 bases from J; junction bases left unmatched: 16. There are 16 residues in the CDR3. The CDR3 nucleotides read TGTGCCAGCAGCTACATCCCCCCCCGGGAGGGCGGTGAGCAGTTCTTC. Its protein is CASSYIPPREGGEQFF.

This chain links TRBV11-3 with TRBJ2-3; 8 positions match TRBD1. The junction had 4 bases not matched to a gene; V was cut back by 1 base and J by 4 bases. CDR1 is SGHNT, CDR2 YENEEA, per germline. The CDR3 contains 15 residues. The CDR3 DNA reads TGTGCCAGCAGCTTAGGGACAGGGAAGTCAGATACGCAGTATTTT. Its protein is CASSLGTGKSDTQYF.

This clone was counted only a few times. The chain has TRBV28 and TRBJ1-1, with no clear D. V was trimmed by 2 bases and J by 0 bases, leaving 10 bases between them. Germline assignment: CDR1 MDHEN and CDR2 SYDVKM. CDR3 length: 15 amino acids. CDR3 in DNA: TGTGCCAGCAGTTTAAGCGGCAATATGAACACTGAAGCTTTCTTT. Translation: CASSLSGNMNTEAFF.

The V call is TRBV12-5, the J call TRBJ1-2; D may be TRBD1 (5 bases). Germline CDR1 reads LGHNT; CDR2 reads FRNRAP. This CDR3 has 14 amino acids. V shed 1 base and J shed 1 base, with 7 bases lying between them. This chain's CDR3 is CASGLAGFNYGYTF. In nucleotides, the CDR3 is TGTGCTAGTGGTTTGGCAGGGTTTAACTATGGCTACACCTTC.

The chain joins TRBV5-6 to TRBJ2-1; 10 bases are shared with TRBD1. The CDR3 sequence is 17 residues long. Germline CDR1 SGHDT, CDR2 YYEEEE. Trimming at V came to 0 bases and at J to 11 bases, leaving 14 bases not matched to a gene. The DNA of the CDR3 is TGTGCCAGCAGCTTGGGCAATGACAGGGGGCCTTATAGTAAGCAGTTCTTC. Translated, it gives CASSLGNDRGPYSKQFF.

This chain uses TRBV10-3 with TRBJ2-7; D may be TRBD2 (6 bases). V was pared by 10 bases and J by 7 bases, with 23 bases between. Per germline, CDR1 ENHRY and CDR2 SYGVKD. The CDR3 runs to 14 residues. CDR3 residues: CATTAASASTEQYF. CDR3 DNA sequence: TGTGCCACAACAGCGGCTAGCGCCAGTACAGAGCAGTACTTC.

The chain combines TRBV27 with TRBJ1-6; D is uncertain. CDR1 is MNHEY and CDR2 is SMNVEV in the germline V gene (reference sequence). The CDR3 runs 15 residues. Trimming left V 2 bases short and J 4 bases short, with 9 bases between. The CDR3 here is CASSLPLEYNSPLHF. The CDR3, as DNA: TGTGCCAGCAGTTTACCCCTAGAGTATAATTCACCCCTCCACTTT.